Below, 10 T cell receptor beta chains from the same sample are listed, as sequenced in a study of blood T cell repertoires in COVID-19 (dated by TCRdb to the early 2020s). The library was generated by the immunoSEQ multiplex PCR assay. TCRdb retrieved this table from immuneACCESS and kept in-frame rearrangements only. Not all clones are present; in checked studies, unresolved V genes account for under half, and no reason is known for the remainder. A total of fewer than 150,000 clones appear in this sample, more than 70% of them only once. The ten most abundant clones make up more than 7% of the sample. Input material: peripheral blood. Receptors were obtained from a woman in her 70s who had recovered from COVID-19.

V gene TRBV7-2 combines with J gene TRBJ2-7; weak D call: TRBD1 (5 bases). Germline V gene sequence: CDR1 SGHTA, CDR2 FQGNSA. V was pared by 1 base and J by 2 bases, with 12 bases between. This CDR3 has 15 amino acids. The CDR3 bases are TGTGCCAGCAGCTTAGGGCAGGGAATTACCTACGAGCAGTACTTC. As protein: CASSLGQGITYEQYF. Complete variable domain (other parts from reference TRBV7-2 and TRBJ2-7): GAGVSQSPSNKVTEKGKDVELRCDPISGHTALYWYRQSLGQGLEFLIYFQGNSAPDKSGLPSDRFSAERTGGSVSTLTIQRTQQEDSAVYLCASSLGQGITYEQYFGPGTRLTVT.

The V gene is TRBV3-1 (or the pseudogene TRBV3-2), the J gene TRBJ2-2; 12 nucleotides line up with TRBD2. Germline CDR1 is LGHDT and CDR2 is YNNKEL (reference sequence). The junction had 9 bases not matched to a gene; V was cut back by 3 bases and J by 4 bases. The CDR3 sequence is 18 residues long. CDR3 sequence: CASSQFLAGGPGTGELFF. DNA of the CDR3: TGTGCCAGCAGCCAGTTCCTAGCGGGAGGGCCGGGCACCGGGGAGCTGTTTTTT.

V is TRBV6-4 and J is TRBJ1-2; no reliable D call. Germline V gene data show CDR1 as MRHNA and CDR2 as SNTAGT. This CDR3 contains 15 residues. V was clipped by 0 bases and J by 8 bases, with 16 bases between them. CDR3 nucleotides: TGTGCCAGCAGTGACTCGCCGGGAGGCGGTAGGGGCTACACCTTC. Translation gives CASSDSPGGGRGYTF.

The chain has TRBV27 and TRBJ1-6; D gene unclear. This CDR3 contains 16 residues. V was pared by 7 bases and J by 0 bases, with 13 bases between. Looked up from germline, CDR1 is MNHEY and CDR2 is SMNVEV (reference sequence). DNA for the CDR3: TGTGCCAGCAAACCCCCCACCAGCTCCTATAATTCACCCCTCCACTTT. It is translated as CASKPPTSSYNSPLHF.

This sequence joins TRBV27 and TRBJ1-2; D is ambiguous. The CDR3 loop spans 15 amino acids. Trimming removed 3 bases at V and 8 bases at J, with 19 bases between. Per germline, CDR1 MNHEY and CDR2 SMNVEV (reference sequence). CDR3 coding DNA: TGTGCCAGCAGTTTTTGGGGATTCCCGTCGGGGGGCTACACCTTC. Amino acid sequence: CASSFWGFPSGGYTF.

The count of this clone is one. The chain uses TRBV2 and TRBJ1-5, with TRBD1 as a possible D gene (5 bases). This CDR3 has 13 residues. The V gene's germline CDR1 is SNHLY and CDR2 FYNNEI. Deletions cut 6 bases from V and 3 bases from J, with 9 bases between. The CDR3 nucleotides read TGTGCCAGCAGACAACAGGCCAATCAGCCCCAGCATTTT. This codes for CASRQQANQPQHF.

This chain uses TRBV4-3 with TRBJ1-3; perhaps TRBD1 as D (5 bases). The germline V gene encodes CDR1 LGHNA and CDR2 YSLEER. The CDR3 is 15 residues long. V was trimmed by 4 bases and J by 2 bases, leaving 12 bases between them. In nucleotides, the CDR3 is TGCGCCAGCAGCCTTAGCCAGGGCGCTGGAAACACCATATATTTT. Protein: CASSLSQGAGNTIYF.

The chain couples TRBV7-2 to TRBJ2-1; D is perhaps TRBD2 (6 bases). Trimming removed 2 bases from V and 2 bases from J, with 10 bases in between. The CDR3 length is 15 residues. CDR1 SGHTA and CDR2 FQGNSA come from the germline V gene. CDR3 sequence reads: CASSLRRGTYNEQFF. CDR3 sequence (DNA): TGTGCCAGCAGCTTACGGCGGGGTACCTACAATGAGCAGTTCTTC.

This clone has only a few counts. The gene calls are TRBV5-4 and TRBJ1-2; possible D gene TRBD1, 5 bases. Germline CDR1 SGHNT, CDR2 YYREEE (reference sequence). The CDR3 consists of 15 residues. Trimming stripped 4 bases from V and 5 bases from J, with 18 bases between. In DNA, the CDR3 is TGTGCCAGCAGCCGTCCGGAGGGGCTCCGGTATGGCTACACCTTC. Its protein product is CASSRPEGLRYGYTF.

The chain combines TRBV7-9 with TRBJ1-6; TRBD1 agrees at 9 bases. Germline lookup yields CDR1 SEHNR and CDR2 FQNEAQ (reference sequence). The J segment lost 7 bases and the V segment lost 4 bases, leaving 5 bases of the junction unmatched. The CDR3 contains 15 residues. The CDR3 region is CASSSGQGENSPLHF. The CDR3 DNA is TGTGCCAGCAGCTCGGGACAGGGAGAAAATTCACCCCTCCACTTT.